This record covers a single T cell receptor beta chain. These data come from a study of TIL therapy for anti-PD-1-resistant metastatic lung cancer. Described time point: pre-treatment sample, taken before nivolumab and TIL therapy. Trimming removed 4 bases from V and 2 bases from J, with 26 bases in between. This CDR3 has 19 residues. Germline V CDR1 and CDR2: ENHRY, SYGVKD. Sequencing used immunoSEQ v3. The data were produced by immunoSEQ multiplex PCR, yet TCRdb's version contains in-frame clones alone and is incomplete. The sample consists of 15,000 to 20,000 clones, around 82% of them appearing once.

The sample consisted of blood, taken at baseline. This chain links TRBV10-3 with TRBJ2-5; D is perhaps TRBD1 (6 bases). The sequence was obtained from a person between 30 and 80 years old with non-small cell lung cancer. The CDR3 protein is CAISARGGIATTKQETQYF. The CDR3, as DNA: TGTGCCATCAGTGCCAGAGGGGGTATAGCGACTACAAAACAAGAGACCCAGTACTTC.